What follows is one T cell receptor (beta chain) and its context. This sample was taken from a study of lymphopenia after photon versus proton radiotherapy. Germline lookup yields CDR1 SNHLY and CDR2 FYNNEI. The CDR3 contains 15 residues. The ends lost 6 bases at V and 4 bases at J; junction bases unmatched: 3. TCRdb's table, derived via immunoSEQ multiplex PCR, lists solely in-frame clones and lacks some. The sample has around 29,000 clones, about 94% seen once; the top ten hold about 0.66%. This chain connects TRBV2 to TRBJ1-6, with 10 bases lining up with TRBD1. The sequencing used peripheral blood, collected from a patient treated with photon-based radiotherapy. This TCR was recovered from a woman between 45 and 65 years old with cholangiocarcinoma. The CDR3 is CASRPGQGYNSPLHF. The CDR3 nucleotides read TGTGCCAGCAGACCGGGACAGGGGTATAATTCACCCCTCCACTTT.